The 9 T cell receptor beta chains below were found in one sample sequenced in a study of shared clonotypes between healthy human individuals (dated by TCRdb to 2020 to 2022). The library was produced with the immunoSEQ multiplex PCR assay. The table was pulled from immuneACCESS by TCRdb, which kept in-frame rearrangements only. Such tables lose some clones; where checked, under half of the loss comes from unresolved V genes, and the rest has no known cause. For this sample the table gives 550,000 to 800,000 clones, of which roughly 88% were detected only once. The ten biggest clones cover 34% of the sample. The sample comprised memory CD8+ T cells from PBMCs. This specimen's cell subset or site label, per the study, means: CD45RO+ cells pooled with CCR7-negative TemRA cells. These receptors were obtained from a man between 18 and 35 years old in good health. Some clones in this sample may be carry-over from other donors' samples.

The chain uses TRBV5-6 and TRBJ1-1; unclear D gene. This CDR3 region has 13 residues. Trimming shortened V by 4 bases and J by 5 bases, and 12 bases separated the two germline ends. Germline-derived CDR1 and CDR2 are SGHDT and YYEEEE. The CDR3 loop reads CASSPSTGTEAFF. CDR3 coding DNA: TGTGCCAGCAGCCCGTCGACGGGGACTGAAGCTTTCTTT.

V is TRBV6-5 and J is TRBJ2-1; D unclear. CDR1 and CDR2 (germline): MNHEY, SVGAGI. The V end lost 8 bases, the J end lost 1 base, and 15 bases lay between the germline ends. CDR3 length equals 15 residues. Here the CDR3 reads CASLFPLDSYNEQFF. DNA of the CDR3: TGTGCCAGCTTGTTCCCACTCGATTCCTACAATGAGCAGTTCTTC.

This clone was detected once. This sequence joins TRBV5-6 and TRBJ2-5, with D unresolved. CDR1 and CDR2 (germline): SGHDT, YYEEEE. Deletions cut 0 bases from V and 2 bases from J, with 5 bases between. This CDR3 contains 13 residues. The CDR3 loop is CASSLDWQETQYF. Written as DNA, the CDR3 is TGTGCCAGCAGCTTGGACTGGCAAGAGACCCAGTACTTC. The whole variable domain, filled in from reference TRBV5-6 and TRBJ2-5, reads DAGVTQSPTHLIKTRGQQVTLRCSPKSGHDTVSWYQQALGQGPQFIFQYYEEEERQRGNFPDRFSGHQFPNYSSELNVNALLLGDSALYLCASSLDWQETQYFGPGTRLLVL.

This sequence joins TRBV9 and TRBJ2-7; tentatively, D is TRBD1 (5 bases). Trimming removed 3 bases at V and 3 bases at J, with 10 bases between. Germline CDR1 is SGDLS and CDR2 is YYNGEE. This CDR3 has 13 residues. DNA of the CDR3: TGTGCCAGCAGCGCGGATGGACACTACGAGCAGTACTTC. Protein: CASSADGHYEQYF.

The chain has TRBV27 and TRBJ2-5; 7 bases align to TRBD2. Germline assignment: CDR1 MNHEY and CDR2 SMNVEV (reference sequence). The CDR3 sequence is 14 residues long. The ends lost 10 bases at V and 1 base at J; junction bases unmatched: 9. CDR3 region: CATATRGIQETQYF. The CDR3 DNA is TGTGCCACCGCGACGCGGGGGATCCAAGAGACCCAGTACTTC.

The chain has TRBV30 and TRBJ1-1, with 8 positions matching TRBD1. V shed 4 bases and J 0 bases; nucleotides not matched to a gene: 4. The germline gives CDR1 GTSNPN, CDR2 SVGIG (reference sequence). The CDR3 runs 14 residues. The CDR3 reads CAWIRQGMNTEAFF. The CDR3 coding sequence is TGTGCCTGGATAAGACAGGGGATGAACACTGAAGCTTTCTTT.

The chain carries TRBV13 and TRBJ1-1; D is possibly TRBD1 (6 bases). V lost 5 bases, J lost 4 bases, and 14 bases lay in between. The CDR3 loop spans 14 amino acids. Germline CDR1 is PRHDT and CDR2 is FYEKMQ (reference sequence). The CDR3 here is CASSPLMDSTEAFF. The DNA for the CDR3 is TGTGCCAGCAGCCCGCTAATGGACAGCACTGAAGCTTTCTTT.

The chain carries TRBV7-3 and TRBJ2-1; 7 bases map to TRBD2. With V trimmed by 4 bases and J by 0 bases, 9 bases remained unmatched. Germline V lookup: CDR1 SGHTA, CDR2 FQGTGA. This CDR3 comprises 17 residues. The CDR3 bases are TGTGCCAGCAGCTCCGGGGGGACGCACAGCTCCTACAATGAGCAGTTCTTC. This translates into CASSSGGTHSSYNEQFF.

The CDR3 DNA follows: TGCGCCAGCCGAGCGGAGACAGGGTTTACGGGCGAGCAGTACTTC. It specifies CASRAETGFTGEQYF. This chain uses TRBV4-1 with TRBJ2-7; 7 nucleotides line up with TRBD1. This CDR3 spans 15 amino acids. The ends lost 8 bases at V and 6 bases at J; junction bases unmatched: 16. Germline CDR1 is MGHRA and CDR2 is YSYEKL.